The source of this T cell receptor (beta chain) is a study of blood T cell repertoires in COVID-19. Study-level information: The study drew acute and convalescent COVID-19 samples from the United States, Italy and Spain.

The repertoire was sequenced with immunoSEQ multiplex PCR; TCRdb's copy has only in-frame clones and lacks some. The sample lists some 250,000 clones, almost 85% seen once, with approximately 15% in the top ten. Ages ranged from 18 to 89 years, with residence in 24 US areas. Participants' reported clinical history set cohort assignment. In Cohort 3, a recovered donor had either two negative PCRs, clearance, or symptom resolution. The length of the CDR3 is 11 residues. J was trimmed by 7 bases and V by 6 bases; bases with no gene match: 2. Sequencing was performed on PBMCs or T cells enriched from blood (not recorded which). The chain recombines TRBV12-3 or TRBV12-4 with TRBJ1-2; TRBD1 matches 7 bases. This TCR derives from a man aged 35-49 years who had recovered from COVID-19. The CDR3 DNA is TGTGCCAGCAGCTACAGGGGTGGCTACACCTTC. As protein: CASSYRGGYTF.